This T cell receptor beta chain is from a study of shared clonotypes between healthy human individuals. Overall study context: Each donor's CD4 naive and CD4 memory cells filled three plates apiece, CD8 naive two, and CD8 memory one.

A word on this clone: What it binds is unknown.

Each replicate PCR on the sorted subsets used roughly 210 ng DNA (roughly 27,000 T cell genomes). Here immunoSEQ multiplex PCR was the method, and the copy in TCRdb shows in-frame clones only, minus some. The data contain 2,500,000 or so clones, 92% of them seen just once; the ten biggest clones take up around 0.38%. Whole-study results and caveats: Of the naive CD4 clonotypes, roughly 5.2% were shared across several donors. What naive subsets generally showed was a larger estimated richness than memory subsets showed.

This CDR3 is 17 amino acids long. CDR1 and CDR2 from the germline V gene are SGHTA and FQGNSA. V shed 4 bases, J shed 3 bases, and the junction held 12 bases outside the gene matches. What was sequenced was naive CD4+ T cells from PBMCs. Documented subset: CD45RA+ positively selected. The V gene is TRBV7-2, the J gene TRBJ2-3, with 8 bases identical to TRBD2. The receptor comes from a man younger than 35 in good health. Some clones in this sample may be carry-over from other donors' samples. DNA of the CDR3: TGTGCCAGCAGCTCCCCGAGGGGTAGCGGGAAAACAGATACGCAGTATTTT. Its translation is CASSSPRGSGKTDTQYF. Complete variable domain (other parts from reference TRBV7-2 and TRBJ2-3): GAGVSQSPSNKVTEKGKDVELRCDPISGHTALYWYRQSLGQGLEFLIYFQGNSAPDKSGLPSDRFSAERTGGSVSTLTIQRTQQEDSAVYLCASSSPRGSGKTDTQYFGPGTRLTVL.